This record looks at one T cell receptor beta chain sequence and its context. Using RNA transcripts as the source, TCR beta CDR3 regions were amplified. Primed by the HTBI set, a first-round RT-PCR was run on the TCR CDR3. A single record per CDR3 protein comes from TCRdb applying MiXCR to the multiplex PCR reads. This sample has around 250,000 distinct CDR3 sequences, with 14% to 15% found just once. Used for diagnoses were clinical symptoms, serum thyroxine and TRAb, thyroid ultrasound and orbital computed tomography. This sample was taken from a study of T cells in Graves' hyperthyroidism and ophthalmopathy. Background on the study: Peripheral blood samples were taken at initial diagnosis, prior to any treatment.

Germline trimming cut 11 bases from V and 5 bases from J; bases unmatched to any gene: 13. The CDR3 is made up of 15 amino acids. Germline V gives CDR1 LNHDA, CDR2 SQIVND (reference sequence). Sequenced material: blood. The receptor was isolated from a woman aged 35 to 49 with Graves' hyperthyroidism that later progressed to Graves' ophthalmopathy. V is TRBV19 and J is TRBJ2-1, with 9 positions matching TRBD2. This CDR3 reads CAASLWLAGNNEQFF. The CDR3 nucleotides are TGTGCCGCTTCCTTGTGGCTAGCGGGGAACAATGAGCAGTTCTTC.